The 23 T cell receptor beta chains given below trace back to one sample, sequenced in a study of CD8 T cells in Susac syndrome. Reverse transcription of roughly 0.45 to 1 ug RNA was performed with random hexamers. Each CDR3 protein is one row after TCRdb ran MiXCR on the immunoSEQ multiplex PCR reads. In the table there are about 300,000 distinct CDR3 sequences, 75% to 90% of which are singletons. The sample consisted of CD8+ T cells from PBMCs. The source of these receptors is a human donor with multiple sclerosis.

This chain uses TRBV29-1 with TRBJ2-6; possible D gene TRBD1, 6 bases. Germline V gene lookup returns CDR1 SQVTM and CDR2 ANQGSEA. The CDR3 covers 16 residues. Trimming removed 3 bases at V and 1 base at J, with 13 bases between. DNA of the CDR3: TGCAGCGTTGAGAGTAACAGGGCTTCTGGGGCCAACGTCCTGACTTTC. Translating gives CSVESNRASGANVLTF.

The sample holds one count of this clonotype. The rearrangement links TRBV19 to TRBJ2-1; D might be TRBD2 (5 bases). Deletions cut 3 bases from V and 8 bases from J, with 17 bases between. The CDR3 has 15 amino acids. Germline CDR1 and CDR2: LNHDA and SQIVND (reference sequence). For the CDR3, the DNA is TGTGCCAGTAGTATCCCAATCGGGATGGGCCATGAGCAGTTCTTC. It codes for CASSIPIGMGHEQFF.

The rearrangement joins TRBV7-9 to TRBJ1-3; D unclear. V was trimmed by 0 bases and J by 0 bases, leaving 3 bases between them. The CDR3 totals 14 residues. Germline CDR1 is SEHNR and CDR2 is FQNEAQ (reference sequence). The CDR3 here is CASSLAVSGNTIYF. The CDR3, as DNA: TGTGCCAGCAGCTTAGCAGTCTCTGGAAACACCATATATTTT. The variable domain in full, completed from reference TRBV7-9 and TRBJ1-3, reads DTGVSQNPRHKITKRGQNVTFRCDPISEHNRLYWYRQTLGQGPEFLTYFQNEAQLEKSRLLSDRFSAERPKGSFSTLEIQRTEQGDSAMYLCASSLAVSGNTIYFGEGSWLTVV.

The V call is TRBV12-3 or TRBV12-4, the J call TRBJ2-2; D is perhaps TRBD1 (5 bases). Deletions cut 2 bases from V and 0 bases from J, with 10 bases between. The CDR3 is made up of 16 amino acids. Here the CDR3 reads CASSLRAGSNTGELFF. For the CDR3, the DNA is TGTGCCAGCAGTTTACGCGCAGGGTCGAACACCGGGGAGCTGTTTTTT.

This clonotype was seen only a few times. One end of the junction varies from germline; a read error may be responsible. The chain combines TRBV30 with TRBJ1-3; D not resolved. The CDR3 runs to 13 residues. CDR1 GTSNPN and CDR2 SVGIG come from the germline V gene (reference sequence). The CDR3 is CAWSEESGNTIYF. The CDR3 DNA sequence: TGTGCCTGGAGTGAGGAGTCTGGGAACACCATATATTTT.

This clonotype came up once. This rearrangement joins TRBV9 to TRBJ1-5, with D maybe TRBD1 (5 bases). The germline gives CDR1 SGDLS, CDR2 YYNGEE. With 4 bases removed from V and 4 bases from J, the gap between germline ends came to 12 bases. The CDR3 is made up of 14 amino acids. CDR3 sequence: CASSSLDINQPQHF. CDR3 DNA: TGTGCCAGCAGCTCCCTGGACATAAATCAGCCCCAGCATTTT. Full variable domain (outside the CDR3, taken from reference TRBV9 and TRBJ1-5): DSGVTQTPKHLITATGQRVTLRCSPRSGDLSVYWYQQSLDQGLQFLIQYYNGEERAKGNILERFSAQQFPDLHSELNLSSLELGDSALYFCASSSLDINQPQHFGDGTRLSIL.

V gene TRBV5-1 combines with J gene TRBJ2-7; D is possibly TRBD2 (6 bases). The V end lost 4 bases, the J end lost 3 bases, and 17 bases lay between the germline ends. CDR1 SGHRS and CDR2 YFSETQ come from the germline V gene. CDR3 length: 15 amino acids. CDR3 nucleotide sequence: TGCGCCAGCAGCCCAGTCCGGACTACAGACTACGAGCAGTACTTC. The encoded protein is CASSPVRTTDYEQYF.

J is TRBJ1-2 and V is TRBV7-9; D is ambiguous. The CDR3 contains 14 residues. V lost 8 bases to trimming and J lost 1 base, with 14 bases between them. CDR1 and CDR2 from the germline V gene are SEHNR and FQNEAQ (reference sequence). CDR3 protein: CASRPGGFNYGYTF. The CDR3 nucleotides are TGTGCCAGCCGACCGGGCGGCTTTAACTATGGCTACACCTTC.

J is TRBJ2-4 and V is TRBV20-1; 7 bases agree with TRBD2. The CDR3 runs to 15 residues. Per germline, CDR1 DFQATT and CDR2 SNEGSKA (reference sequence). The ends lost 2 bases at V and 6 bases at J; junction bases unmatched: 10. The CDR3, as DNA: TGCAGTGCTAGAATCCTTTTGAGGGAGGGAAACATTCAGTACTTC. Residues: CSARILLREGNIQYF.

As DNA, the CDR3 is TGTGCCTGGTATATGTCTGGGGCCAACGTCCTGACTTTC. It is translated as CAWYMSGANVLTF. The J gene is TRBJ2-6, the V gene TRBV30, with unresolved D. This CDR3 has 13 amino acids. Germline V gene lookup returns CDR1 GTSNPN and CDR2 SVGIG (reference sequence). Trimming removed 5 bases from V and 1 base from J, with 6 bases in between.

The chain has TRBV2 and TRBJ2-7; the D is unclear. The CDR3 is 12 residues long. Germline V gene data show CDR1 as SNHLY and CDR2 as FYNNEI. V was pared by 8 bases and J by 3 bases, with 11 bases between. The CDR3 coding sequence is TGTGCCAGCGGCCAAACGTTCTACGAGCAGTACTTC. Its translation is CASGQTFYEQYF.

A note on this clonotype: An end of the junction differs from the germline gene, which may be a read error. This chain joins TRBV7-7 and TRBJ2-5; no reliable D call. The CDR3 is 14 amino acids. Germline V gives CDR1 SSHAT, CDR2 FNYEAQ (reference sequence). The DNA of the CDR3 is TGTGCTAGCAGCGTAGACCTCATGTGGGAGACCCAGTACTTC. It is translated as CASSVDLMWETQYF.

The chain joins TRBV20-1 to TRBJ2-3; a weak D match, TRBD1 (6 bases). Trimming took 4 bases from V and 0 from J, leaving 11 bases between them. CDR1 is DFQATT and CDR2 is SNEGSKA in the germline V gene (reference sequence). The CDR3 runs to 14 residues. CDR3 loop: CSAIPRGSTDTQYF. The CDR3 DNA reads as TGCAGTGCTATACCCAGGGGAAGCACAGATACGCAGTATTTT.

The CDR3 DNA reads as TGTGCCAGCAGCCAAAACCAACAGGGCTCCGAGACCCAGTACTTC. It specifies CASSQNQQGSETQYF. The chain has TRBV4-2 and TRBJ2-5; tentative D call: TRBD1 (6 bases). V gave up 2 bases and J gave up 5 bases, with 15 bases separating them. In germline, CDR1 is LGHNA, CDR2 YNFKEQ. This CDR3 has 15 amino acids.

This clonotype showed up just once. J is TRBJ2-7 and V is TRBV10-3; TRBD1 aligns across 8 bases. CDR1 and CDR2 (germline): ENHRY, SYGVKD. This CDR3 region has 18 residues. The V gene end was trimmed by 1 base and the J gene end by 2 bases; junction bases not matched to a gene: 13. The CDR3 coding sequence is TGTGCCATCAGTGAGTTAAGGACAGGGAAATTCCAGCCCTACGAGCAGTACTTC. Its translation is CAISELRTGKFQPYEQYF.

The rearrangement links TRBV5-6 to TRBJ2-7, with D possibly being TRBD2 (6 bases). Germline V gene lookup returns CDR1 SGHDT and CDR2 YYEEEE. V was pared by 1 base and J by 3 bases, with 11 bases between. The CDR3 loop spans 14 amino acids. The CDR3: CASSLRLAIYEQYF. In nucleotides, the CDR3 is TGTGCCAGCAGCTTGCGGCTAGCGATCTACGAGCAGTACTTC.

The gene calls are TRBV29-1 and TRBJ2-7; D perhaps matches TRBD1 (6 bases). CDR1 is SQVTM, CDR2 ANQGSEA, per germline. Trimming stripped 7 bases from V and 6 bases from J, with 13 bases between. This CDR3 is built from 11 residues. CDR3 in DNA: TGCAGCGGGGGACAATTGTCCGAGCAGTACTTC. Translating gives CSGGQLSEQYF.

This sequence joins TRBV6-5 and TRBJ2-1; 10 bases line up with TRBD2. This CDR3 region has 16 residues. The junction had 3 bases not matched to a gene; V was cut back by 4 bases and J by 0 bases. Germline V CDR1 and CDR2: MNHEY, SVGAGI. CDR3 sequence (DNA): TGTGCCAGCAGTTTAGCGGGAGGTCCCTCCTACAATGAGCAGTTCTTC. Translated: CASSLAGGPSYNEQFF.

The V gene is TRBV4-2, the J gene TRBJ2-2, with D perhaps matching TRBD1 (6 bases). V was trimmed by 0 bases and J by 5 bases, leaving 13 bases between them. Germline V gene sequence: CDR1 LGHNA, CDR2 YNFKEQ. The CDR3 sequence is 16 residues long. CDR3 in amino acids: CASSQETGYRTGELFF. The CDR3 region has the DNA TGTGCCAGCAGCCAAGAAACAGGGTATCGGACCGGGGAGCTGTTTTTT.

The J gene is TRBJ1-2, the V gene TRBV18; D gene unclear. Deletions cut 4 bases from V and 8 bases from J, with 8 bases between. This CDR3 region has 11 residues. Germline assignment: CDR1 KGHSH and CDR2 LQKENI. CDR3 coding DNA: TGTGCCAGCTCACGGGATGGGGGCTACACCTTC. This translates into CASSRDGGYTF.

The V gene is TRBV13, the J gene TRBJ2-7, with TRBD1 identical over 8 bases. Germline CDR1 and CDR2: PRHDT and FYEKMQ (reference sequence). The CDR3 is made up of 15 amino acids. V was pared by 5 bases and J by 7 bases, with 13 bases of the junction left unmatched. CDR3 sequence: CASSRPTGAAGEQYF. The CDR3, as DNA: TGTGCCAGCAGCCGGCCGACAGGGGCCGCCGGGGAGCAGTACTTC.

This chain connects TRBV4-3 to TRBJ2-5; the D is unclear. This CDR3 spans 14 amino acids. Trimming shortened V by 4 bases and J by 0 bases, and 9 bases separated the two germline ends. Per the germline V gene, CDR1 is LGHNA and CDR2 is YSLEER. The CDR3 is CASSRVQYQETQYF. The CDR3 coding sequence is TGCGCCAGCAGCCGGGTACAGTACCAAGAGACCCAGTACTTC.

The chain links TRBV2 to TRBJ2-7, with D unclear. Germline V lookup: CDR1 SNHLY, CDR2 FYNNEI. Trimming took off 0 bases at V and 4 bases at J, with 10 bases between the two ends. This CDR3 has 14 amino acids. This CDR3 reads CASSEALTKYEQYF. CDR3 coding DNA: TGTGCCAGCAGTGAAGCGCTGACAAAATACGAGCAGTACTTC. Filled out from reference TRBV2 and TRBJ2-7, the complete variable domain reads EPEVTQTPSHQVTQMGQEVILRCVPISNHLYFYWYRQILGQKVEFLVSFYNNEISEKSEIFDDQFSVERPDGSNFTLKIRSTKLEDSAMYFCASSEALTKYEQYFGPGTRLTVT.